What follows are 15 T cell receptor beta chains derived from one specimen sequenced in a study of beta chain features in type 1 diabetes. Expressed TCRB transcripts were sequenced because the entire RNA isolate underwent reverse transcription. The protocol was immunoSEQ multiplex PCR, while the TCRdb copy is restricted to in-frame clones and leaves out a portion. The table records about 900,000 clones, roughly a sixth of them present only once. The specimen sequenced was naive CD4+ T cells from blood. All receptors come from a woman under 30 in good health.

The gene calls are TRBV9 and TRBJ2-4; the D gene is possibly TRBD2 (6 bases). The V end was cut by 4 bases, the J end by 2 bases, with 16 bases between. The CDR3 spans 16 residues. The V gene's germline CDR1 is SGDLS and CDR2 YYNGEE. This CDR3 is CASSPRGGISKNIQYF. CDR3 DNA sequence: TGTGCCAGCAGCCCCCGGGGAGGTATTTCCAAAAACATTCAGTACTTC.

This clone occurred a few times. The V and J genes are TRBV7-9 and TRBJ2-6; 7 bases agree with TRBD1. Germline-derived CDR1 and CDR2 are SEHNR and FQNEAQ (reference sequence). After removal of 8 bases from V and 0 bases from J, the junction contained 10 bases not matched to a gene. This CDR3 has 17 residues. CDR3 coding DNA: TGTGCCAGCCAAAAGAGGGGACAGTTCTCTGGGGCCAACGTCCTGACTTTC. Residues: CASQKRGQFSGANVLTF.

This clone was recorded a few times. V and J are TRBV27 and TRBJ2-2; 11 nucleotides match TRBD2. The CDR3 contains 18 residues. The junction had 11 bases not matched to a gene; V was cut back by 8 bases and J by 0 bases. From germline, CDR1 is MNHEY and CDR2 SMNVEV (reference sequence). The CDR3 protein is CASQPGLAVLANTGELFF. For the CDR3, the DNA is TGTGCCAGCCAACCGGGACTAGCGGTCCTCGCGAACACCGGGGAGCTGTTTTTT.

This clone was recorded a few times. The chain carries TRBV5-1 and TRBJ1-1; tentatively, D is TRBD1 (5 bases). V was pared by 4 bases and J by 0 bases, with 13 bases between. The CDR3 consists of 15 residues. Germline V gene data show CDR1 as SGHRS and CDR2 as YFSETQ. The CDR3 loop reads CASSPGDGMNTEAFF. CDR3 DNA sequence: TGCGCCAGCAGCCCTGGGGACGGTATGAACACTGAAGCTTTCTTT. The variable domain in full, with the rest retrieved from reference TRBV5-1 and TRBJ1-1, is KAGVTQTPRYLIKTRGQQVTLSCSPISGHRSVSWYQQTPGQGLQFLFEYFSETQRNKGNFPGRFSGRQFSNSRSEMNVSTLELGDSALYLCASSPGDGMNTEAFFGQGTRLTVV.

This clone has more than one count but fewer than ten. This sequence joins TRBV19 and TRBJ1-2; 9 bases match TRBD1. J was trimmed by 0 bases and V by 7 bases; bases with no gene match: 18. This CDR3 is built from 19 residues. Germline CDR1 reads LNHDA; CDR2 reads SQIVND (reference sequence). The CDR3 here is CASTPGQGLFGRPNYGYTF. CDR3 nucleotides: TGTGCCAGTACCCCGGGACAGGGTTTATTCGGTCGTCCTAACTATGGCTACACCTTC.

The rearrangement uses TRBV6-5 and TRBJ2-3; the D is unclear. Trimming cost V 5 bases and J 3 bases, with 12 bases left between them. The length of the CDR3 is 14 residues. Germline V CDR1 and CDR2: MNHEY, SVGAGI. This CDR3 reads CASSPPLQTDTQYF. For the CDR3, the DNA is TGTGCCAGCAGTCCGCCATTACAGACAGATACGCAGTATTTT.

This rearrangement joins TRBV28 to TRBJ2-1, with 7 bases matching TRBD2. V was clipped by 10 bases and J by 4 bases; unmatched bases: 16. Per the germline V gene, CDR1 is MDHEN and CDR2 is SYDVKM. The CDR3 loop spans 16 amino acids. CDR3 in amino acids: CATRSLAEETYNEQFF. As DNA, the CDR3 is TGTGCCACCAGGAGTCTAGCGGAGGAAACGTACAATGAGCAGTTCTTC.

The V gene is TRBV6-1, the J gene TRBJ1-5; D is perhaps TRBD1 (5 bases). The CDR3 has 14 amino acids. Germline CDR1 reads MNHNS; CDR2 reads SASEGT. The ends were cut back, 3 bases at V and 4 bases at J, with 10 bases in the middle. CDR3 DNA sequence: TGTGCCAGCAGTGACAGGGTGGGTAATCAGCCCCAGCATTTT. Protein: CASSDRVGNQPQHF.

This clone was seen a handful of times. The chain joins TRBV2 to TRBJ1-3; 10 positions agree with TRBD1. CDR3 size: 16 residues. CDR1 and CDR2 (germline): SNHLY, FYNNEI. V gave up 8 bases and J gave up 4 bases; unmatched junction bases: 11. The CDR3 coding sequence is TGTGCCAGCCGGGACAGGGGACGTCCGAAAGGAAACACCATATATTTT. Its translation: CASRDRGRPKGNTIYF.

The V call is TRBV10-3, the J call TRBJ2-7; no clear D gene. CDR3 length: 14 residues. In germline, CDR1 is ENHRY, CDR2 SYGVKD. V lost 2 bases, J lost 0 bases, and 8 bases lay in between. The CDR3: CAISEHASSYEQYF. The CDR3 DNA is TGTGCCATCAGTGAGCACGCCAGCTCCTACGAGCAGTACTTC.

This clone was counted a few times. This chain links TRBV19 with TRBJ1-5; unclear D gene. Per germline, CDR1 LNHDA and CDR2 SQIVND (reference sequence). Deletions cut 3 bases from V and 9 bases from J, with 9 bases between. The CDR3 covers 12 residues. CDR3 protein: CASSIDLWPQHF. In nucleotides, the CDR3 is TGTGCCAGTAGTATTGATCTATGGCCCCAGCATTTT.

The CDR3 region has the DNA TGTGCCAGTAGTAGGGGGAAGTACGATGAGCAGTTCTTC. As protein: CASSRGKYDEQFF. The genes are TRBV5-6 and TRBJ2-1, with a tentative D call TRBD1 (6 bases). Germline V lookup: CDR1 SGHDT, CDR2 YYEEEE. Trimming left V 8 bases short and J 8 bases short, with 17 bases between. This CDR3 comprises 13 residues.

The rearrangement links TRBV28 to TRBJ2-5, with D tentatively TRBD1 or TRBD2 (6 bases each). The V gene lost 6 bases and the J gene lost 0 bases, with 20 bases spanning the gap. Per the germline V gene, CDR1 is MDHEN and CDR2 is SYDVKM. This CDR3 contains 17 residues. CDR3: CASSSSGAGIYQETQYF. The CDR3 coding sequence is TGTGCCAGCAGCTCCTCGGGGGCAGGGATCTACCAAGAGACCCAGTACTTC.

The J gene is TRBJ1-4, the V gene TRBV6-6; no definite D call. CDR1 is MNHNY, CDR2 SVGAGI, per germline (reference sequence). Trimming removed 0 bases from V and 3 bases from J, with 8 bases in between. The CDR3 runs to 15 residues. CDR3 sequence: CASSYSRKPNEKLFF. CDR3 DNA: TGTGCCAGCAGTTACTCGAGAAAACCTAATGAAAAACTGTTTTTT.

This chain uses TRBV9 with TRBJ2-1; D is ambiguous. The CDR3 consists of 12 residues. Germline V gives CDR1 SGDLS, CDR2 YYNGEE. V dropped 0 bases and J dropped 9 bases, with 7 bases sitting between them. In DNA, the CDR3 is TGTGCCAGCAGCGTAGCGCTGGGTGAGCAGTTCTTC. Its protein is CASSVALGEQFF.